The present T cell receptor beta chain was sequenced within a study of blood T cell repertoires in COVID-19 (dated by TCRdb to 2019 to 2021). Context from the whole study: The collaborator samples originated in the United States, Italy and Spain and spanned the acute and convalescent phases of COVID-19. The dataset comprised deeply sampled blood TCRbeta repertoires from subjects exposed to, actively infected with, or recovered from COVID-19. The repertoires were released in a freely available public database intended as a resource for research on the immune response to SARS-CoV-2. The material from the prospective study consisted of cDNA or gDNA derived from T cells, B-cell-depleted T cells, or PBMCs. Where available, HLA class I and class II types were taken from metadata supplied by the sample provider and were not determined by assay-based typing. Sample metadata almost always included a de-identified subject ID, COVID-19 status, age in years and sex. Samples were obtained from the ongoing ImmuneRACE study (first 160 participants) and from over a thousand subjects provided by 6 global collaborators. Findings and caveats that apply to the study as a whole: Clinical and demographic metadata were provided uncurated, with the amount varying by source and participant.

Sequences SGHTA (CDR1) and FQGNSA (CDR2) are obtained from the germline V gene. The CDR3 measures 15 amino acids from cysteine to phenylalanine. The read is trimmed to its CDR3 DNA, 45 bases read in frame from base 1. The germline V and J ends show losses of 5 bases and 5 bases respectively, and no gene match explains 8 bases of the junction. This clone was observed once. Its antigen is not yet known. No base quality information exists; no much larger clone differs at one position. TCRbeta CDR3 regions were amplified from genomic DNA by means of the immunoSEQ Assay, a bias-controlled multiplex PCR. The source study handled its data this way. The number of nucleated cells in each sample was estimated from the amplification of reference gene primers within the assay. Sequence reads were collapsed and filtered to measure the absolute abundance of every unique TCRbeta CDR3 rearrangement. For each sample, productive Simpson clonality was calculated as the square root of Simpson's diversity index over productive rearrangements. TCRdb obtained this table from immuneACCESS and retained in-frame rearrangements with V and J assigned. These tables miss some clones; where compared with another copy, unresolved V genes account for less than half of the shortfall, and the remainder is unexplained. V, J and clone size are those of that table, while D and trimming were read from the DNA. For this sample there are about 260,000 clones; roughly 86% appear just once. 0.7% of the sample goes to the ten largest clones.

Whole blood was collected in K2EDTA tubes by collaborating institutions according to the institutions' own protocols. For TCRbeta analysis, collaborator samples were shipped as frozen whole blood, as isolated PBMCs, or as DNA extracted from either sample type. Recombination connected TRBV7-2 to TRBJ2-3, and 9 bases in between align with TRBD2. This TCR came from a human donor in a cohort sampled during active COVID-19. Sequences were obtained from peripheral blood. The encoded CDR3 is CASSPPGLAQDTQYF. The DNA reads TGTGCCAGCAGCCCGCCGGGACTAGCACAAGATACGCAGTATTTT.